This entry lists 29 T cell receptor beta chains sequenced from one sample in a study of glioma-infiltrating T cells. Using RNA template, CDR3s of TCR alpha and beta were amplified with iRepertoire arm-PCR. TCRdb reprocessed the multiplex PCR reads via MiXCR and lists one record per CDR3 protein. The sample lists about 44,000 distinct CDR3 sequences, approximately 20% occurring once. Sequenced: glioma tissue, nonneoplastic brain tissue, or PBMCs (not recorded which). The receptors were gathered from a human donor with low-grade glioma or glioblastoma, undergoing nonglioma brain surgery, or in good health (not recorded which).

This clonotype was seen repeatedly, ten times or more. The CDR3 bases are TGTGCCAGCAGTTTAGAGGTGGACAGCCAAGAGACCCAGTACTTC. This gives the protein CASSLEVDSQETQYF. The chain links TRBV28 to TRBJ2-5; a weak D match, TRBD1 (6 bases). The CDR3 covers 15 residues. CDR1 is MDHEN, CDR2 SYDVKM, per germline. Trimming stripped 2 bases from V and 1 base from J, with 11 bases between. The variable domain in full, with the rest retrieved from reference TRBV28 and TRBJ2-5, is DVKVTQSSRYLVKRTGEKVFLECVQDMDHENMFWYRQDPGLGLRLIYFSYDVKMKEKGDIPEGYSVSREKKERFSLILESASTNQTSMYLCASSLEVDSQETQYFGPGTRLLVL.

This clonotype was seen ten or more times. This chain uses TRBV6-6 with TRBJ2-3; tentatively, D is TRBD2 (5 bases). Per germline, CDR1 MNHNY and CDR2 SVGAGI (reference sequence). Trimming cost V 0 bases and J 3 bases, with 7 bases left between them. The CDR3 consists of 14 residues. CDR3 nucleotide sequence: TGTGCCAGCAGTTACTCTCCGGGGACAGATACGCAGTATTTT. Protein sequence: CASSYSPGTDTQYF.

This clonotype was seen ten or more times. This chain links TRBV6-1 with TRBJ2-2; 7 bases are a match to TRBD1. Trimming removed 5 bases from V and 4 bases from J; junction bases left unmatched: 10. The length of the CDR3 is 16 residues. Germline CDR1 MNHNS, CDR2 SASEGT. In DNA form, the CDR3 reads TGTGCCAGCAGTCCACTATTTACAGGGGCCACCGGGGAGCTGTTTTTT. The encoded protein is CASSPLFTGATGELFF.

Ten or more counts support this clonotype. The chain recombines TRBV29-1 with TRBJ2-7; D not resolved. Per germline, CDR1 SQVTM and CDR2 ANQGSEA. CDR3 length equals 11 residues. V was pared by 4 bases and J by 4 bases, with 8 bases between. The CDR3, as DNA: TGCAGCGTTGTTGGGCAGTACGAGCAGTACTTC. Its translation: CSVVGQYEQYF.

This clonotype was recorded at least ten times. The chain carries TRBV28 and TRBJ2-2; TRBD1 matches 7 bases. The junction had 4 bases not matched to a gene; V was cut back by 7 bases and J by 5 bases. The V gene's germline CDR1 is MDHEN and CDR2 SYDVKM. CDR3 size: 13 residues. CDR3 nucleotides: TGTGCCAGCATGACAGGGTTGACCGGGGAGCTGTTTTTT. Its protein product is CASMTGLTGELFF.

About this clonotype itself: A much larger clone lies one base from this, so it may be a read error. The chain has TRBV2 and TRBJ2-1; TRBD2 matches at 7 bases. This CDR3 comprises 14 residues. CDR1 and CDR2 from the germline V gene are SNHLY and FYNNEI. The V gene end was trimmed by 7 bases and the J gene end by 9 bases; junction bases not matched to a gene: 12. This chain's CDR3 is CASNGLDGWLEQFF. Written as DNA, the CDR3 is TGTGCCAGCAATGGACTAGACGGGTGGCTTGAGCAGTTCTTC.

This clonotype was seen many times. The chain carries TRBV20-1 and TRBJ2-5; 10 bases agree with TRBD2. The CDR3 extends over 17 amino acids. CDR1 and CDR2 from the germline V gene are DFQATT and SNEGSKA (reference sequence). The J segment lost 5 bases and the V segment lost 0 bases, leaving 12 bases of the junction unmatched. CDR3: CSAREAGGLVLGETQYF. For the CDR3, the DNA is TGCAGTGCTAGAGAAGCGGGGGGGCTTGTCCTTGGGGAGACCCAGTACTTC.

The chain carries TRBV3-1 and TRBJ1-3; 8 bases line up with TRBD1. V lost 8 bases and J lost 6; bases outside the gene matches: 6. The germline V gene has CDR1 LGHDT and CDR2 YNNKEL (reference sequence). The CDR3 covers 13 residues. The CDR3 bases are TGTGCCAGCTCGACAGGGGAAGAAAACACCATATATTTT. Translating it yields CASSTGEENTIYF.

In DNA, the CDR3 is TGCAGTGCTAGCGGTCAGACAGGGGATCACGAGCAGTACTTC. As protein: CSASGQTGDHEQYF. V and J are TRBV20-1 and TRBJ2-7, with TRBD1 matching over 8 bases. The CDR3 spans 14 residues. CDR1 DFQATT and CDR2 SNEGSKA come from the germline V gene (reference sequence). The ends lost 3 bases at V and 5 bases at J; junction bases unmatched: 9.

This clonotype has at least ten counts. The chain is built from TRBV28 and TRBJ2-5; possibly TRBD2 for D (6 bases). V was trimmed by 4 bases and J by 5 bases, leaving 20 bases between them. Germline V CDR1 and CDR2: MDHEN, SYDVKM. This CDR3 is 16 amino acids long. The CDR3: CASSSLRGWEEETQYF. The CDR3 DNA reads as TGTGCCAGCAGTTCCCTAAGGGGTTGGGAGGAGGAGACCCAGTACTTC.

The chain uses TRBV3-1 and TRBJ2-7; TRBD2 matches 12 bases. Trimming at V came to 5 bases and at J to 4 bases, leaving 9 bases not matched to a gene. CDR1 is LGHDT, CDR2 YNNKEL, per germline (reference sequence). The CDR3 length is 16 residues. The CDR3 sequence: CASSDSSGGAWYEQYV. The CDR3, as DNA: TGTGCCAGCAGCGACTCTAGCGGGGGGGCTTGGTACGAGCAGTACGTC.

In its sample, this clonotype is medium-sized. This chain connects TRBV6-2 or TRBV6-3 to TRBJ2-1; no definite D call. The CDR3 sequence is 12 residues long. With 2 bases removed from V and 15 bases from J, the gap between germline ends came to 14 bases. In germline, CDR1 is MNHEY, CDR2 SVGEGT. CDR3 nucleotides: TGTGCCAGCAGTTACCCGGCAGTCGGTACGTTCTTC. Translating gives CASSYPAVGTFF.

This clonotype occurred many times. V gene TRBV2 combines with J gene TRBJ2-1; D might be TRBD2 (6 bases). Trimming took off 9 bases at V and 9 bases at J, with 15 bases between the two ends. Germline lookup yields CDR1 SNHLY and CDR2 FYNNEI. The CDR3 is 12 residues long. The DNA for the CDR3 is TGTGCCAGTCACTCCGGGGGAGGTGAGCAGTTCTTC. Its translation: CASHSGGGEQFF.

This clonotype occurred many times. The chain links TRBV5-1 to TRBJ1-4, with D hard to call. Germline CDR1 reads SGHRS; CDR2 reads YFSETQ. The CDR3 extends over 12 amino acids. Trimming removed 2 bases at V and 8 bases at J, with 7 bases between. Here the CDR3 DNA reads TGCGCCAGCAGCTTAGGAGGGGAAAAACTGTTTTTT. As protein: CASSLGGEKLFF.

This clonotype was found many times. The chain links TRBV2 to TRBJ1-6, with D maybe TRBD1 (5 bases). Germline V gene data show CDR1 as SNHLY and CDR2 as FYNNEI. The CDR3 extends over 15 amino acids. Between the trimmed V and J ends, which lost 4 bases and 0 bases, there was a span of 7 bases. The CDR3 DNA sequence: TGTGCCAGCAGTGCAGGGAGCTCCTATAATTCACCCCTCCACTTT. This encodes CASSAGSSYNSPLHF.

This chain connects TRBV12-3 or TRBV12-4 to TRBJ2-5; no definite D call. Between the trimmed V and J ends, which lost 0 bases and 7 bases, there was a span of 9 bases. This CDR3 has 13 amino acids. In DNA form, the CDR3 reads TGTGCCAGCAGTTTAGCGCCCCTTGGGACCCAGTACTTC. Encoded protein: CASSLAPLGTQYF.

Only a few counts were recorded for this clonotype. V gene TRBV14 combines with J gene TRBJ2-3; D gene uncertain. CDR1 SGHDN and CDR2 FVKESK come from the germline V gene. Deletions cut 1 base from V and 4 bases from J, with 6 bases between. This CDR3 is 13 amino acids long. The CDR3 DNA sequence: TGTGCCAGCAGCCAAGGAACTGCAGATACGCAGTATTTT. This encodes CASSQGTADTQYF.

As concerns this clonotype: Being one base from a much bigger clone, this may be a read error. The CDR3 is CASTAGLTHDEQFF. Written as DNA, the CDR3 is TGTGCCAGCACCGCGGGACTAACCCACGATGAGCAGTTCTTC. V gene TRBV11-2 combines with J gene TRBJ2-1; 7 bases match TRBD2. Germline CDR1 SGHAT, CDR2 FQNNGV. With 7 bases clipped from V and 8 bases from J, the junction kept 11 bases outside the gene matches. The CDR3 has 14 residues.

This clonotype was found many times. The chain employs TRBV6-2 or TRBV6-3 and TRBJ2-1, with 9 bases matching TRBD2. Germline trimming cut 5 bases from V and 7 bases from J; bases unmatched to any gene: 12. CDR1 is MNHEY and CDR2 is SVGEGT in the germline V gene. CDR3 size: 16 residues. The CDR3 DNA sequence: TGTGCCAGCAGTAAACCGGGACTAGCTAACCTGAATGAGCAGTTCTTC. This sequence encodes CASSKPGLANLNEQFF.

The V call is TRBV29-1, the J call TRBJ1-2; D possibly corresponds to TRBD1 (6 bases). CDR3 length: 14 residues. Looked up from germline, CDR1 is SQVTM and CDR2 is ANQGSEA. The V end lost 3 bases, the J end lost 3 bases, and 14 bases lay between the germline ends. CDR3 DNA sequence: TGCAGCGTTGACCGGCCTCACAGGGACTATGGCTACACCTTC. As protein: CSVDRPHRDYGYTF.

This clonotype was found many times. The chain has TRBV15 and TRBJ2-1; 7 bases fit TRBD1. Looked up from germline, CDR1 is LNHNV and CDR2 is YYDKDF (reference sequence). Trimming at V came to 3 bases and at J to 5 bases, leaving 13 bases not matched to a gene. This CDR3 has 17 amino acids. The CDR3 is CATSRNRGQAPNNEQFF. DNA for the CDR3: TGTGCCACCAGCAGGAACAGGGGACAAGCGCCGAACAATGAGCAGTTCTTC.

This clonotype was recorded at least ten times. The rearrangement links TRBV18 to TRBJ1-1, with 8 bases fitting TRBD1. Per the germline V gene, CDR1 is KGHSH and CDR2 is LQKENI. The CDR3 has 15 amino acids. Losses at the gene ends were 2 bases for V and 10 bases for J; bases not matched to a gene: 12. The CDR3 region is CASSPSTIDRGRAFF. The CDR3 DNA reads TGTGCCAGCTCACCATCAACAATTGACAGGGGAAGAGCTTTCTTT.

In this sample, this clonotype turned up a few times. The chain recombines TRBV12-3 or TRBV12-4 with TRBJ1-5; D possibly corresponds to TRBD1 (5 bases). V was pared by 5 bases and J by 0 bases, with 14 bases between. The CDR3 has 16 residues. CDR3 bases: TGTGCCAGCAGTCCTGGGGGGACCGCTAGCAATCAGCCCCAGCATTTT. Encoded protein: CASSPGGTASNQPQHF.

This clonotype has just one count. The chain joins TRBV27 to TRBJ1-2; D perhaps matches TRBD1 (6 bases). Germline loops: CDR1 MNHEY, CDR2 SMNVEV (reference sequence). The CDR3 covers 16 residues. V dropped 4 bases and J dropped 6 bases, with 21 bases sitting between them. This CDR3 reads CASSSRSQSRTDGYTF. The CDR3 coding sequence is TGTGCCAGCAGTTCCCGAAGCCAATCCCGGACAGATGGCTACACCTTC.

The V and J genes are TRBV12-3 or TRBV12-4 and TRBJ2-1, with D possibly TRBD1 on 5 matching bases. The ends were cut back, 5 bases at V and 2 bases at J, with 16 bases in the middle. The CDR3 covers 16 residues. CDR3 coding DNA: TGTGCCAGCAGTCCCTCCGAAGACAGAACCTACAATGAGCAGTTCTTC. It yields the protein CASSPSEDRTYNEQFF.

This clonotype was observed at least ten times. The genes are TRBV4-1 and TRBJ1-2, with 7 bases that match TRBD1. The CDR3 consists of 15 residues. Germline V CDR1 and CDR2: MGHRA, YSYEKL. Losses at the gene ends were 4 bases for V and 0 bases for J; bases not matched to a gene: 5. CDR3 protein: CASSRDRDSNYGYTF. CDR3 in DNA: TGCGCCAGCAGCCGAGACAGGGATTCTAACTATGGCTACACCTTC.

At least ten counts were recorded for this clonotype. The chain links TRBV27 to TRBJ1-5, with D possibly TRBD1 on 5 matching bases. Deletions cut 2 bases from V and 5 bases from J, with 7 bases between. The germline V gene has CDR1 MNHEY and CDR2 SMNVEV (reference sequence). The CDR3 extends over 13 amino acids. CDR3 nucleotides: TGTGCCAGCAGTTTAAGCAGGGATCAGCCCCAGCATTTT. Translation gives CASSLSRDQPQHF.

This clonotype came up many times. A much larger clone differs by one base, so this may be a read error. This chain joins TRBV28 and TRBJ1-1; 7 bases align to TRBD1. CDR1 is MDHEN, CDR2 SYDVKM, per germline. The CDR3 has 13 residues. V was pared by 11 bases and J by 4 bases, with 10 bases of the junction left unmatched. Here the CDR3 DNA reads TGTGCCGGTAGAGGGGGCGGAGGCACTGAAGCTTTCTTT. It is translated as CAGRGGGGTEAFF.

The chain uses TRBV2 and TRBJ2-7; D might be TRBD2 (5 bases). V dropped 5 bases and J dropped 6 bases, with 17 bases sitting between them. The CDR3 consists of 14 residues. CDR1 SNHLY and CDR2 FYNNEI come from the germline V gene. The CDR3 DNA follows: TGTGCCAGCAGTCCGGAGGACTCTCTATTCGAGCAGTACTTC. This codes for CASSPEDSLFEQYF.